The 15 T cell receptor beta chains below all came from one sample that was sequenced in a study of blood T cell repertoires in COVID-19 (dated by TCRdb to 2018 to 2020). The library relied on the immunoSEQ multiplex PCR assay. In its TCRdb copy, this immuneACCESS table keeps in-frame sequences only and misses some clones. Where compared with another copy, unresolved V genes explain less than half of these, and the others have no known cause. Recorded for this sample are 310,000 or so clones; about nine tenths of them occurred a single time. The biggest ten clones account for approximately 10% of the sample. Specimen: peripheral blood. Receptors originate from a man aged 25 to 45 with COVID-19, enrolled during active disease.

The V and J genes are TRBV10-3 and TRBJ1-2; 7 bases are a match to TRBD1. From germline, CDR1 is ENHRY and CDR2 SYGVKD. CDR3 length equals 14 residues. V trimming: 2 bases; J trimming: 4 bases; junction bases outside the gene matches: 4. CDR3 bases: TGTGCCATCAGTGAGGTGACAGGGCCCTATGGCTACACCTTC. This codes for CAISEVTGPYGYTF.

The chain employs TRBV16 and TRBJ1-2; D gene unclear. Germline lookup yields CDR1 KGHSY and CDR2 FQNENV. V lost 0 bases and J lost 2, with 7 bases in between. This CDR3 has 14 amino acids. CDR3 in DNA: TGTGCCAGCAGCCAATCCGGCAGGAACTATGGCTACACCTTC. Amino acids: CASSQSGRNYGYTF.

The chain recombines TRBV28 with TRBJ1-5; the D is unclear. Per germline, CDR1 MDHEN and CDR2 SYDVKM. Trimming removed 4 bases from V and 6 bases from J, with 7 bases in between. This CDR3 is 12 amino acids long. The CDR3 bases are TGTGCCAGCAGTTCCTACTCTCAGCCCCAGCATTTT. Its translation: CASSSYSQPQHF.

This chain joins TRBV5-4 and TRBJ2-1; 12 bases align to TRBD1. With V trimmed by 2 bases and J by 6 bases, 6 bases remained unmatched. There are 16 residues in the CDR3. Germline V gene sequence: CDR1 SGHNT, CDR2 YYREEE (reference sequence). The CDR3 spells CASSLWDRGRRNEQFF. The DNA for the CDR3 is TGTGCCAGCAGCTTATGGGACAGGGGGCGCCGCAATGAGCAGTTCTTC.

The gene calls are TRBV28 and TRBJ2-7, with no clear D. The CDR3 extends over 15 amino acids. In germline, CDR1 is MDHEN, CDR2 SYDVKM. Trimming left V 7 bases short and J 2 bases short, with 18 bases between. The CDR3: CASTRWQVRTYEQYF. In DNA, the CDR3 is TGTGCCAGCACCCGATGGCAGGTCCGAACCTACGAGCAGTACTTC.

This chain joins TRBV7-6 and TRBJ1-4; TRBD1 agrees at 10 bases. CDR1 SGHVS and CDR2 FNYEAQ come from the germline V gene. This CDR3 spans 15 amino acids. The V and J ends lost 3 bases and 7 bases, in that order; junction bases with no gene match: 5. CDR3 coding DNA: TGTGCCAGCAGCTTTAGTGGGACAGGGGTTGAAAAACTGTTTTTT. Translating it yields CASSFSGTGVEKLFF.

The chain has TRBV7-9 and TRBJ2-1; TRBD2 matches 8 bases. CDR1 SEHNR and CDR2 FQNEAQ come from the germline V gene (reference sequence). The CDR3 loop spans 16 amino acids. V was pared by 5 bases and J by 10 bases, with 16 bases of the junction left unmatched. CDR3 protein: CASSLGLAGIQWEQFF. CDR3 DNA sequence: TGTGCCAGCAGCCTCGGACTAGCAGGTATACAATGGGAGCAGTTCTTC.

With regard to this clone: At the DNA level, this CDR3 is encoded by other sequences in the same sample as well. The rearrangement links TRBV27 to TRBJ2-2; a possible D gene is TRBD1 (5 bases). The V end lost 6 bases, the J end lost 4 bases, and 12 bases lay between the germline ends. This CDR3 is 14 amino acids long. Germline-derived CDR1 and CDR2 are MNHEY and SMNVEV (reference sequence). For the CDR3, the DNA is TGTGCCAGCAGCTGGGGTAGGGGCACCGGGGAGCTGTTTTTT. This sequence encodes CASSWGRGTGELFF.

The J gene is TRBJ1-5, the V gene TRBV10-3; D possibly corresponds to TRBD1 (6 bases). The CDR3 is 13 amino acids. Germline CDR1 and CDR2: ENHRY and SYGVKD. The V gene lost 10 bases and the J gene lost 4 bases, with 14 bases spanning the gap. CDR3 sequence (DNA): TGTGCCACCACAGGGTTAAGGAATCAGCCCCAGCATTTT. It codes for CATTGLRNQPQHF.

The genes are TRBV5-6 and TRBJ1-5; 7 bases fit TRBD1. V was pared by 2 bases and J by 8 bases, with 7 bases of the junction left unmatched. CDR1 is SGHDT and CDR2 is YYEEEE in the germline V gene. This CDR3 region has 14 residues. The CDR3 is CASSFLGGREPQHF. CDR3 DNA: TGTGCCAGCAGCTTCTTAGGGGGCAGGGAGCCCCAGCATTTT.

This chain uses TRBV7-2 with TRBJ2-1, with TRBD2 matching over 7 bases. The CDR3 runs to 15 residues. Losses at the gene ends were 1 base for V and 8 bases for J; bases not matched to a gene: 8. Germline lookup yields CDR1 SGHTA and CDR2 FQGNSA. The CDR3 here is CASSLVAGGPDEQFF. CDR3 nucleotide sequence: TGTGCCAGCAGCTTAGTAGCGGGCGGACCCGATGAGCAGTTCTTC. Full variable domain (outside the CDR3, taken from reference TRBV7-2 and TRBJ2-1): GAGVSQSPSNKVTEKGKDVELRCDPISGHTALYWYRQSLGQGLEFLIYFQGNSAPDKSGLPSDRFSAERTGGSVSTLTIQRTQQEDSAVYLCASSLVAGGPDEQFFGPGTRLTVL.

This chain joins TRBV11-3 and TRBJ2-7; the D is unclear. Per the germline V gene, CDR1 is SGHNT and CDR2 is YENEEA. The V gene lost 3 bases and the J gene lost 1 base, with 13 bases spanning the gap. The CDR3 sequence is 15 residues long. This chain's CDR3 is CASSLSKSNSYEQYF. CDR3 coding DNA: TGTGCCAGCAGCTTGTCGAAGAGCAATTCCTACGAGCAGTACTTC.

In this sample, this clone turned up a few times. The chain joins TRBV7-2 to TRBJ1-5; possibly TRBD1 for D (6 bases). CDR1 and CDR2 from the germline V gene are SGHTA and FQGNSA. CDR3 length: 15 residues. The V and J ends lost 5 bases and 3 bases respectively, with 14 bases between them. The CDR3 is CASSPSTGNNQPQHF. The CDR3 coding sequence is TGTGCCAGCAGCCCTTCTACAGGGAACAATCAGCCCCAGCATTTT.

The rearrangement links TRBV6-5 to TRBJ2-7; 12 nucleotides agree with TRBD1. Germline CDR1 reads MNHEY; CDR2 reads SVGAGI. The CDR3 runs to 15 residues. J was trimmed by 4 bases and V by 7 bases; bases with no gene match: 8. The CDR3 DNA is TGTGCCAGCATACCGGGACAGGGGGCGCGGTACGAGCAGTACTTC. This translates into CASIPGQGARYEQYF.

V gene TRBV18 combines with J gene TRBJ1-2, with TRBD1 matching over 8 bases. CDR3 length: 16 residues. CDR1 KGHSH and CDR2 LQKENI come from the germline V gene. The V gene end was trimmed by 0 bases and the J gene end by 5 bases; junction bases not matched to a gene: 8. For the CDR3, the DNA is TGTGCCAGCTCACCACCGGGGGCAGGGGGCGCGTATGGCTACACCTTC. It is translated as CASSPPGAGGAYGYTF.